This T cell receptor (beta chain) was sequenced in a study of regulatory T cells in long-lasting Graves disease. Whole-study results and caveats: Lower TCR diversity was seen in persistent Graves' patients than in newly diagnosed ones. When disease was persistent, TRBV28, TRBJ1-2 and TRBJ2-5 were the favored segments. Persistent patients shared more public clonotypes (about 2,900) than new patients (approximately 900).

Relying on iRepertoire HTBI primers and Arm-PCR of CDR3 regions, the team built TCR beta libraries. TCRdb processed the multiplex PCR reads anew with MiXCR; each CDR3 protein has one entry. This sample has fewer than 450,000 distinct CDR3 sequences, with around 21% found just once. Remarks on this clonotype: Its antigen is not known.

Described time point: persistent/refractory GD, antithyroid drugs over 5 years with positive TRAb. The TCR library was prepared using RNA isolated from PBMCs. In this cohort, patients came from an endocrinology department located in Xi'an, China. The V gene's germline CDR1 is LGHNA and CDR2 YSLEER. V was pared by 4 bases and J by 3 bases, with 15 bases between. This CDR3 comprises 15 residues. The specimen comprised peripheral blood mononuclear cells (PBMCs), sampled when the disease was refractory, from a patient treated with antithyroid drugs. J is TRBJ1-2 and V is TRBV4-3; possibly TRBD1 for D (6 bases). The TCR comes from a female donor with Graves disease. The CDR3 nucleotides are TGCGCCAGCAGCCCGCGGTCCAGGGGCGACTATGGCTACACCTTC. It specifies CASSPRSRGDYGYTF.